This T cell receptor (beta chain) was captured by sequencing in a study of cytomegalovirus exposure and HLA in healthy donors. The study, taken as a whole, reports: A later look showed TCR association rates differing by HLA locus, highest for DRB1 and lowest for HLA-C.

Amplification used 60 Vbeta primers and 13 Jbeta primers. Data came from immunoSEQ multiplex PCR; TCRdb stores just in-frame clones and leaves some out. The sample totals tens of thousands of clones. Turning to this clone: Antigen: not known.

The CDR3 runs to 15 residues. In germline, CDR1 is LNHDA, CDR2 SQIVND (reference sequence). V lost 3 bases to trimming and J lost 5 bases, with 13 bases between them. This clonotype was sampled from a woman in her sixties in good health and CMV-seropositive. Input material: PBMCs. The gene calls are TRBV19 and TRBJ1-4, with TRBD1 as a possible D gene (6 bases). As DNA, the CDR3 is TGTGCCAGTAGTATGGGGACAAGCCTAAATGAAAAACTGTTTTTT. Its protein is CASSMGTSLNEKLFF.